Listed here is a single TCR beta chain. Additional DNA sequences in this sample encode the identical CDR3. The data belong to a study of shared clonotypes between healthy human individuals. As defined, naive CD8 cells were CD45RO-negative and positively selected for CCR7, with terminally differentiated effector memory CD45RA+ cells excluded. Here immunoSEQ multiplex PCR was the method, and the copy in TCRdb shows in-frame clones only, minus some. In the table there are some 2.1 million clones, about 94% of which are singletons. Sequenced material: naive CD8+ T cells from PBMCs. The receptor's source is a man aged 18 to 29 in good health. Some clones in this sample may be carry-over from other donors' samples.

CDR3 in amino acids: CASSFGQGYGYTF. In DNA, the CDR3 is TGTGCCAGCAGTTTCGGGCAGGGCTATGGCTACACCTTC. V gene TRBV27 combines with J gene TRBJ1-2; perhaps TRBD1 as D (5 bases). Deletions cut 3 bases from V and 4 bases from J, with 9 bases between. This CDR3 region has 13 residues. In germline, CDR1 is MNHEY, CDR2 SMNVEV (reference sequence).